This T cell receptor (beta chain) originates from a study of T cells in narcolepsy. V lost 9 bases and J 9 bases, leaving 18 bases between the germline ends. Germline CDR1 reads MNHEY; CDR2 reads SVGAGI. CDR3 length: 13 residues. Sequenced by immunoSEQ multiplex PCR; TCRdb stores in-frame clones only, minus some. The sample consists of about 40,000 clones, more than 70% of them appearing once. This receptor was identified in a human donor with narcolepsy. This sequence joins TRBV6-5 and TRBJ1-5; unclear D gene. Sequences were obtained from CD45RA- memory CD4+ T cells from PBMCs. The CDR3 protein is CASGEANRGPQHF. CDR3 in DNA: TGTGCCAGTGGGGAGGCCAATCGGGGGCCCCAGCATTTT.